A selection of T cell receptor beta chains follows, all from one sample in a study of blood T cell repertoires in COVID-19. Profiled with immunoSEQ multiplex PCR; TCRdb holds only in-frame clones, not every one. The table has 100,000 to 110,000 clones, around nine tenths seen once. The sequencing input was peripheral blood. The receptors were sampled from a human donor in a cohort sampled during active COVID-19. The CDR3 runs from the conserved cysteine through the conserved F or W. The D gene is left open where the match is weak. Size values are once, few and many counts, or a class for expanded clones, and some rows have none.

d_call clone_size j_call v_call cdr3_aa cdr3_nt
. . TRBJ1-1 TRBV6-2/TRBV6-3 CASSFGTLTEAFF TGTGCCAGCAGTTTTGGGACATTAACTGAAGCTTTCTTT
. . TRBJ2-5 TRBV18 CASSPSGDQETQYF TGTGCCAGCTCACCGTCCGGGGACCAAGAGACCCAGTACTTC
. . TRBJ2-1 TRBV18 CASSPGGAGRNEQFF TGTGCCAGCTCACCCGGCGGGGCGGGGCGGAATGAGCAGTTCTTC
. . TRBJ2-7 TRBV9 CASSVAPLGPYEQYF TGTGCCAGCAGCGTAGCCCCTCTAGGTCCCTACGAGCAGTACTTC
. . TRBJ2-3 TRBV7-2 CASSAGTPKQYF TGTGCCAGCAGCGCAGGGACACCAAAGCAGTATTTT
. many TRBJ2-1 TRBV2 CASRDIGGSYNEQFF TGTGCCAGCAGGGATATTGGGGGGTCCTACAATGAGCAGTTCTTC
. few TRBJ2-5 TRBV9 CASSGGTVQETQYF TGTGCCAGCAGCGGCGGGACAGTGCAAGAGACCCAGTACTTC
. few TRBJ1-1 TRBV5-1 CASSNDPGRVNTEAFF TGCGCCAGCAGCAACGACCCGGGGAGGGTGAACACTGAAGCTTTCTTT
. . TRBJ2-2 TRBV6-5 CASATEGTGELFF TGTGCCAGCGCTACCGAGGGCACCGGGGAGCTGTTTTTT
. . TRBJ2-5 TRBV5-1 CASSMGGRPSRETQYF TGCGCCAGCAGCATGGGAGGTAGGCCATCCCGAGAGACCCAGTACTTC
. . TRBJ2-1 TRBV20-1 CSASAGGSYNEQFF TGCAGTGCAAGTGCCGGTGGCTCCTACAATGAGCAGTTCTTC
. . TRBJ1-1 TRBV9 CASSPGEAPTEAFF TGTGCCAGCAGCCCCGGGGAGGCTCCCACTGAAGCTTTCTTT
. few TRBJ2-5 TRBV28 CASSLIQGTETQYF TGTGCCAGCAGTTTAATACAGGGCACCGAGACCCAGTACTTC
. . TRBJ2-3 TRBV29-1 CSVDWSGAGTDTQYF TGCAGCGTTGATTGGTCAGGGGCTGGCACAGATACGCAGTATTTT
. . TRBJ2-7 TRBV4-1 CASSQDRNSYYEQYF TGCGCCAGCAGCCAAGATCGGAACAGCTACTACGAGCAGTACTTC
TRBD2 . TRBJ2-5 TRBV11-2 CASSLGSAGEETQYF TGTGCCAGCAGCTTAGGCTCCGCGGGAGAGGAGACCCAGTACTTC
TRBD1 few TRBJ1-1 TRBV5-4 CASSLRGQGEAFF TGTGCCAGCAGCTTGAGGGGACAGGGAGAAGCTTTCTTT
TRBD1 . TRBJ2-7 TRBV19 CASKEARGLYEQYF TGTGCCAGTAAGGAGGCCAGGGGGCTATACGAGCAGTACTTC
. . TRBJ1-1 TRBV19 CASRGGLEAFF TGTGCCAGTAGGGGGGGTCTCGAAGCTTTCTTT
. once TRBJ2-5 TRBV7-6 CASSPPSGRGRETQYF TGTGCCAGCAGCCCTCCGTCGGGCAGGGGAAGGGAGACCCAGTACTTC
. . TRBJ1-4 TRBV7-6 CASSPEDSSNEKLFF TGTGCCAGCAGCCCTGAGGACAGCTCTAATGAAAAACTGTTTTTT
. . TRBJ2-3 TRBV30 CAWSVGGITDTQYF TGTGCCTGGAGTGTAGGCGGGATCACAGATACGCAGTATTTT
. . TRBJ2-7 TRBV6-5 CASTESYEQYF TGTGCCAGTACAGAGTCCTACGAGCAGTACTTC
. . TRBJ1-4 TRBV6-5 CASEENEKLFF TGTGCCAGCGAGGAAAATGAAAAACTGTTTTTT
TRBD1 few TRBJ1-2 TRBV2 CASRAGTGGRDGYTF TGTGCCAGCAGGGCCGGGACAGGGGGCAGGGATGGCTACACCTTC
TRBD1 few TRBJ2-2 TRBV9 CASSGTGGGGELFF TGTGCCAGCAGCGGGACAGGGGGCGGCGGGGAGCTGTTTTTT
. . TRBJ1-2 TRBV7-2 CASSLILGLLNYGYTF TGTGCCAGCAGCTTAATTTTGGGGCTGCTAAACTATGGCTACACCTTC
. few TRBJ1-1 TRBV30 CAWRGRGGSNTEAFF TGTGCCTGGAGGGGTCGCGGAGGCTCGAACACTGAAGCTTTCTTT
TRBD2 once TRBJ2-4 TRBV18 CASSLLTSGTLAKNIQYF TGTGCCAGCTCTCTTCTGACTAGCGGGACGCTAGCCAAAAACATTCAGTACTTC
. . TRBJ1-1 TRBV19 CASRGLGMNTEAFF TGTGCCAGTAGAGGACTGGGGATGAACACTGAAGCTTTCTTT
. . TRBJ1-1 TRBV5-1 CASSFTANTEAFF TGCGCCAGCAGCTTTACAGCGAACACTGAAGCTTTCTTT
. . TRBJ1-4 TRBV5-1 CASSRTESNEKLFF TGCGCCAGCAGCCGGACTGAATCTAATGAAAAACTGTTTTTT
. few TRBJ1-3 TRBV15 CATSSGDRGSGNTIYF TGTGCCACCAGTTCAGGGGATCGCGGCTCTGGAAACACCATATATTTT
TRBD1 . TRBJ1-1 TRBV6-5 CASSSSTRGRTEAFF TGTGCCAGCAGTTCTTCCACCAGGGGGCGTACTGAAGCTTTCTTT
TRBD1 . TRBJ1-4 TRBV6-5 CASSYLQGAELFF TGTGCCAGCAGTTACCTCCAGGGGGCAGAACTGTTTTTT
. . TRBJ2-5 TRBV19 CASSQGLQETQYF TGTGCCAGTAGCCAGGGACTCCAAGAGACCCAGTACTTC
. once TRBJ2-7 TRBV20-1 CSASVRAMYEQYF TGCAGTGCTAGTGTCAGAGCGATGTACGAGCAGTACTTC
TRBD2 . TRBJ2-7 TRBV4-1 CASSYPGTSRYEQYF TGCGCCAGCAGCTACCCCGGGACTAGCAGGTACGAGCAGTACTTC
TRBD1 . TRBJ2-5 TRBV18 CASSQTGQETQYF TGTGCCAGCTCACAGACAGGGCAAGAGACCCAGTACTTC
TRBD1 . TRBJ1-6 TRBV28 CASSLNRGQNSPLHF TGTGCCAGCAGTTTAAACAGGGGCCAAAATTCACCCCTCCACTTT
TRBD1 . TRBJ2-3 TRBV19 CASSISGGEYTQYF TGTGCCAGTAGTATATCAGGGGGCGAGTATACGCAGTATTTT
. . TRBJ1-2 TRBV20-1 CSAQDSYGYTF TGCAGTGCCCAGGACAGCTATGGCTACACCTTC
. . TRBJ2-1 TRBV28 CASSLTLGASEVNEQFF TGTGCCAGCAGTTTAACCCTAGGGGCTAGCGAAGTTAATGAGCAGTTCTTC
TRBD1 . TRBJ1-4 TRBV28 CASSLSRWGTDDFATNEKLFF TGTGCCAGCAGTTTAAGTCGGTGGGGGACAGACGACTTCGCAACTAATGAAAAACTGTTTTTT
. . TRBJ1-2 TRBV7-9 CAMGAGYTF TGTGCCATGGGCGCCGGCTACACCTTC
. . TRBJ2-7 TRBV27 CASSPSSYEQYF TGTGCCAGCAGTCCGAGCTCCTACGAGCAGTACTTC
TRBD1 . TRBJ1-4 TRBV10-3 CAISETQTGGEKLFF TGTGCCATCAGTGAGACGCAGACAGGGGGGGAAAAACTGTTTTTT
. . TRBJ2-6 TRBV19 CASSISGAGANVLTF TGTGCCAGTAGTATATCAGGGGCTGGGGCCAACGTCCTGACTTTC
TRBD2 . TRBJ2-1 TRBV28 CASSLRAGSSYNEQFF TGTGCCAGCAGTTTAAGAGCGGGGAGCTCCTACAATGAGCAGTTCTTC
. . TRBJ2-4 TRBV6-1 CASSEGQKNIQYF TGTGCCAGCAGCGAAGGACAGAAAAACATTCAGTACTTC
TRBD1 . TRBJ1-1 TRBV28 CASRTTGQSLQEAFF TGTGCCAGCAGAACCACGGGACAGTCCCTGCAGGAAGCTTTCTTT
TRBD1 . TRBJ2-6 TRBV4-3 CASSQGITGDSGANVLTF TGCGCCAGCAGCCAAGGAATCACAGGGGACTCTGGGGCCAACGTCCTGACTTTC
. . TRBJ1-1 TRBV7-8 CASSLIGGVTEAFF TGTGCCAGCAGCTTAATCGGAGGGGTCACTGAAGCTTTCTTT
TRBD1 . TRBJ2-4 TRBV7-9 CASSSSDRGYESIQYF TGTGCCAGCAGCTCGTCCGACAGGGGATACGAAAGCATTCAGTACTTC
. . TRBJ1-1 TRBV6-1 CASSEERGSFF TGTGCCAGCAGTGAAGAGAGGGGGTCTTTCTTT
TRBD1 . TRBJ1-6 TRBV19 CASNHQGARRSPLHF TGTGCCAGTAACCATCAGGGGGCCCGTAGGTCACCCCTCCACTTT
. . TRBJ2-3 TRBV6-1 CASSESNIISYSTDTQYF TGTGCCAGCAGTGAATCTAATATAATTTCCTATAGCACAGATACGCAGTATTTT
. . TRBJ2-5 TRBV9 CASSVGGTAGETQYF TGTGCCAGCAGCGTAGGCGGGACCGCCGGGGAGACCCAGTACTTC